These T cell receptor beta chains were read from a single sample in a study of T cells after yellow fever vaccination. TCRdb reprocessed the 5' RACE reads via MiXCR and lists one record per CDR3 protein. The sample lists around 40,000 distinct CDR3 sequences, about 7% seen once, with about 15% in the top ten. This specimen was CD8+ T cells not binding an NS4B(214-222) dextramer, sorted from PBMCs, taken 45 days after the yellow fever booster vaccination. These receptors were taken from a man aged 30 to 39 who received the YFV17D yellow fever vaccine. Both conserved end residues are part of each CDR3. D genes are given only for firm matches. Clone size is stated in some rows and not others, as once, few, many or a class when expanded.

cdr3_nt cdr3_aa d_call j_call clone_size v_call
TGTGCCAGCAGTTCCGGAGGACTTCAGCAGTACTTC CASSSGGLQQYF NA TRBJ2-7 many TRBV12-3/TRBV12-4
TGCAGTGCTAGCTCGGGACTAGCGGATCTTAAGGTCTACAATGAGCAGTTCTTC CSASSGLADLKVYNEQFF TRBD2 TRBJ2-1 few TRBV20-1
TGTGCCAGCAGCTCCCTGCGGGATGAGCAGTTCTTC CASSSLRDEQFF NA TRBJ2-1 many TRBV7-8
TGTGCCAGCAGTTTTACGACAGATACGCAGTATTTT CASSFTTDTQYF NA TRBJ2-3 many TRBV6-2/TRBV6-3
TGCAGTGCTAGATGGGACACTGAAGCTTTCTTT CSARWDTEAFF NA TRBJ1-1 NA TRBV20-1
TGTGCCAGCAGTTTTGGACTAGCGGGGAGACAAGAGACCCAGTACTTC CASSFGLAGRQETQYF TRBD2 TRBJ2-5 many TRBV12-3/TRBV12-4
TGTGCCACCAGCAGAACCGGGACAGCAACCTCCTACGAGCAGTACTTC CATSRTGTATSYEQYF TRBD1 TRBJ2-7 many TRBV15
TGCAGTGCTGGAACCGGGACGGCCTACGAGCAGTACTTC CSAGTGTAYEQYF NA TRBJ2-7 medium-sized TRBV20-1
TGCGCCAGCAGCTTGGTTGACAGGGGGCCCTACGAGCAGTACTTC CASSLVDRGPYEQYF TRBD1 TRBJ2-7 many TRBV5-1
TGCGCCAGCAGCTTGGAAAGGGGGCGAAAAGCTTTCTTT CASSLERGRKAFF TRBD1 TRBJ1-1 many TRBV5-1
TGCGCCAGCAGCCAAGTTCATTTCGACGAGCAGTACTTC CASSQVHFDEQYF NA TRBJ2-7 NA TRBV4-1
TGTGCCAGCAGTTACCGAGGAGTAGCCGGGGAGCTGTTTTTT CASSYRGVAGELFF NA TRBJ2-2 many TRBV6-5
TGTGCCTGGAGTGTAGTAAGGTACGAGCAGTACTTC CAWSVVRYEQYF NA TRBJ2-7 NA TRBV30
TGTGCCAGCAGTTTCGGGACTAGCGAGGAGCAGTTCTTC CASSFGTSEEQFF TRBD2 TRBJ2-1 NA TRBV28
TGTGCCAGCAGCTTAGGGGGGGGAGGTAATGAGCAGTTCTTC CASSLGGGGNEQFF TRBD2 TRBJ2-1 many TRBV7-6
TGTGCCAGCAGCGTGTGGGGGTCCGCTAATGAAAAACTGTTTTTT CASSVWGSANEKLFF NA TRBJ1-4 many TRBV9
TGTGCCAGCAGTTATAAGGCGGGACAGATTTATAGCAATCAGCCCCAGCATTTT CASSYKAGQIYSNQPQHF TRBD1 TRBJ1-5 many TRBV6-9
TGCAGCGTTGAAGAGACAGAATTCTCCTACGAGCAGTACTTC CSVEETEFSYEQYF NA TRBJ2-7 few TRBV29-1
TGTGCCAGCAGAGGGATCTACGAGCAGTACTTC CASRGIYEQYF NA TRBJ2-7 many TRBV4-2
TGTGCCAGCAGTTTTAATTTTCGCGGGAGCTCCTACAATGAGCAGTTCTTC CASSFNFRGSSYNEQFF TRBD2 TRBJ2-1 many TRBV27
TGCGCCAGCATAAATCAGGGGTACAATGAGCAGTTCTTC CASINQGYNEQFF NA TRBJ2-1 many TRBV5-1
TGTGCCAGCAGCCAAGAAAAGTCTAGCTTAGGTGAGCAGTTCTTC CASSQEKSSLGEQFF NA TRBJ2-1 many TRBV3-1
TGTGCCAGCAGCGTAGGGACAGGGACCTACGAGCAGTACTTC CASSVGTGTYEQYF TRBD1 TRBJ2-7 few TRBV9
TGTGCCAGCAGCTTAGTAACAGGGGTAGGCTACGAGCAGTACTTC CASSLVTGVGYEQYF TRBD1 TRBJ2-7 many TRBV7-8
TGTGCCAGTAGTAGTGGTCAGGGCGAAAACACTGAAGCTTTCTTT CASSSGQGENTEAFF NA TRBJ1-1 few TRBV19
TGTGCCAGCAGCGTAGAGGGTAGCGGGAGAGGCAATGAGCAGTTCTTC CASSVEGSGRGNEQFF TRBD2 TRBJ2-1 many TRBV9
TGTGCCAGCAGCAAACTAGCGGATATCTACGAGCAGTACTTC CASSKLADIYEQYF TRBD2 TRBJ2-7 NA TRBV7-8
TGTGCCAGCAGTGACGACGGGGGAGATACGCAGTATTTT CASSDDGGDTQYF NA TRBJ2-3 many TRBV28
TGTGCCAGCAGTTTGGGGGGGGGGCGCGGGGATGAAAAACTGTTTTTT CASSLGGGRGDEKLFF NA TRBJ1-4 few TRBV28
TGTGCCAGCAGTTATTCGACAGGGGGCTCGTTTGGCTACACCTTC CASSYSTGGSFGYTF TRBD1 TRBJ1-2 many TRBV6-5
TGCGCCAGCTTCGGGGGGGCCGATGAGCAGTTCTTC CASFGGADEQFF TRBD2 TRBJ2-1 many TRBV5-1
TGTGCCAGCTCACCTGGGACACCCATCGAGTTCAGCGGGGAGCTGTTTTTT CASSPGTPIEFSGELFF NA TRBJ2-2 many TRBV18
TGTGCCAGCAGCCAAGAGGCTAGCGGGATGAGCTCCTACGAGCAGTACTTC CASSQEASGMSSYEQYF TRBD2 TRBJ2-7 many TRBV4-2
TGTGCCAGCAACCTGGGGAGGGTTGGGGTGAGGGAGACCGGGGAGCTGTTTTTT CASNLGRVGVRETGELFF NA TRBJ2-2 many TRBV21-1
TGTGCCAGCAGCAAGCCTTCTGAGGGGCAGTGGGGGAGGGTGTACGAGCAGTACTTC CASSKPSEGQWGRVYEQYF TRBD2 TRBJ2-7 many TRBV11-2
TGTGCCAGCGGGGAATTCAGCACCGGGGAGCTGTTTTTT CASGEFSTGELFF NA TRBJ2-2 many TRBV6-1
TGTGCCAGCAGCTCATCCGGACTAGCTGGTAATGAGCAGTTCTTC CASSSSGLAGNEQFF TRBD2 TRBJ2-1 many TRBV7-9
TGTGCTAGCAGCCATCTGCTGCAAGAGACCCAGTACTTC CASSHLLQETQYF NA TRBJ2-5 many TRBV7-7
TGTGCCAGCAGTCGCGCGTTGACAGACCCCGAGCAGTACTTC CASSRALTDPEQYF NA TRBJ2-7 few TRBV11-2
TGTGCCTCCAGTCCAAGCGGGGAATCCTACAATGAGCAGTTCTTC CASSPSGESYNEQFF TRBD2 TRBJ2-1 NA TRBV3-1
TGTGCCAGCGTAGCGGGAGATTGGGACAATGAGCAGTTCTTC CASVAGDWDNEQFF TRBD2 TRBJ2-1 many TRBV7-9
TGCGCCAGCAGCAAGGATGGGGGACTTCACTCCTACAATGAGCAGTTCTTC CASSKDGGLHSYNEQFF NA TRBJ2-1 many TRBV10-2
TGTGCCAGCAGCTCGGGGGGGGGGCTCACTGAAGCTTTCTTT CASSSGGGLTEAFF NA TRBJ1-1 NA TRBV7-1
TGCAGCGTTTTAGGACAGGGGGCCTTCTCCTACGAGCAGTACTTC CSVLGQGAFSYEQYF TRBD1 TRBJ2-7 many TRBV29-1
TGTGCCAGCAGGGACGGGACTAGTTCCAGTTTT CASRDGTSSSF TRBD2 TRBJ2-3 many TRBV6-2/TRBV6-3
TGTGCCAGCAGCCAAGATGGGCATCAGCCCCAGCATTTT CASSQDGHQPQHF NA TRBJ1-5 many TRBV3-1
TGTGCCAGCAGCTTGCCGGGCGGGGAGCTGTTTTTT CASSLPGGELFF NA TRBJ2-2 few TRBV11-2
TGTGCCAGCGTGTCCGGGACACGGATTGAAGCTTTCTTT CASVSGTRIEAFF NA TRBJ1-1 many TRBV27